This T cell receptor (beta chain) was captured by sequencing in a study of metastatic and nonmetastatic thyroid tumors. CDR1 DFQATT and CDR2 SNEGSKA come from the germline V gene (reference sequence). The CDR3 has 14 residues. TCRdb reassembled clones from the PCR reads with MiXCR. The data contain 30,000 to 40,000 clones, about 29% of them seen just once; the ten biggest clones take up less than 9%. Every patient was untreated before thyroid surgery. Remarks on this clone: Compared with germline, one end of the junction differs, possibly owing to a read error.

This TCR derives from a female donor with papillary thyroid cancer or a benign thyroid nodule (not recorded which). Some clones in this sample may be carry-over from other donors' samples. Sequences were obtained from blood. V usage is TRBV20-1 and J usage is TRBJ2-3, with 9 nucleotides matching TRBD2. The CDR3 DNA is TGCAGCGCTATAGCGGGAGTAGGGACAGATACGCAGTATTTT. Its translation: CSAIAGVGTDTQYF.